These 15 T cell receptor beta chains came from one sample sequenced in a study of T cell responses to AZD1222 COVID-19 vaccine. Only in-frame clones appear in the TCRdb table, and some are missing; sequencing was by immunoSEQ multiplex PCR. The sample consists of about 88,000 clones, about 90% of them appearing once. The sample was peripheral blood, taken on day 0 of MenACWY control vaccination. The receptors come from an adult in good health.

The genes are TRBV6-1 and TRBJ1-2; 8 bases line up with TRBD1. Germline CDR1 and CDR2: MNHNS and SASEGT. The CDR3 covers 15 residues. J gave up 8 bases and V 7 bases, and 15 bases lay outside the gene matches. The CDR3: CASIIQGDARQGYTF. As DNA, the CDR3 is TGTGCCAGCATTATACAGGGGGATGCACGTCAGGGCTACACCTTC.

The chain combines TRBV3-1 (or the pseudogene TRBV3-2) with TRBJ1-3, with 9 bases matching TRBD1. The germline V gene encodes CDR1 LGHDT and CDR2 YNNKEL (reference sequence). V shed 4 bases and J 4 bases; nucleotides not matched to a gene: 8. The CDR3 has 16 residues. CDR3 DNA: TGTGCCAGCAGCCTCGACAGGGGGTTGGGCGGAAACACCATATATTTT. Encoded protein: CASSLDRGLGGNTIYF.

V usage is TRBV19 and J usage is TRBJ2-1, with TRBD2 matching 7 bases. The germline V gene has CDR1 LNHDA and CDR2 SQIVND (reference sequence). V lost 1 base, J lost 7 bases, and 7 bases stayed unmatched. CDR3 length: 15 residues. For the CDR3, the DNA is TGTGCCAGTAGTATAGGGGGACTGGGAGGGAATGAGCAGTTCTTC. It yields the protein CASSIGGLGGNEQFF.

The chain couples TRBV6-2 or TRBV6-3 to TRBJ2-7; D perhaps matches TRBD2 (6 bases). Trimming pared 2 bases from V and 2 bases from J, leaving 13 bases between. The CDR3 sequence is 15 residues long. Germline V gives CDR1 MNHEY, CDR2 SVGEGT. The CDR3 reads CASSYPGTHAYEQYF. The CDR3 DNA is TGTGCCAGCAGTTACCCCGGGACTCATGCCTACGAGCAGTACTTC.

V usage is TRBV28 and J usage is TRBJ1-1; TRBD1 might be the D (5 bases). Germline V gene lookup returns CDR1 MDHEN and CDR2 SYDVKM. Trimming took off 5 bases at V and 1 base at J, with 14 bases between the two ends. This CDR3 is 15 amino acids long. Here the CDR3 reads CASSPGGATNTEAFF. The CDR3 nucleotides are TGTGCCAGCAGTCCCGGAGGGGCAACGAACACTGAAGCTTTCTTT.

This CDR3 reads CASSPRSSGGEETQYF. The CDR3 DNA follows: TGCGCCAGCAGCCCCCGATCCAGCGGGGGGGAAGAGACCCAGTACTTC. The V gene is TRBV4-3, the J gene TRBJ2-5, with TRBD2 matching 10 bases. V gave up 4 bases and J gave up 3 bases; unmatched junction bases: 8. Germline V gives CDR1 LGHNA, CDR2 YSLEER. CDR3 size: 16 residues.

The chain employs TRBV24-1 and TRBJ2-1; 12 bases fit TRBD2. Losses at the gene ends were 4 bases for V and 7 bases for J; bases not matched to a gene: 7. The CDR3 contains 16 residues. Germline V gene sequence: CDR1 KGHDR, CDR2 SFDVKD. The CDR3 region has the DNA TGTGCCACCAGTGAAAGGACTAGCGGGATTAGGAATGAGCAGTTCTTC. The encoded protein is CATSERTSGIRNEQFF.

V and J are TRBV11-3 and TRBJ2-5, with D perhaps given as TRBD1 or TRBD2 (6 bases each). With 5 bases removed from V and 4 bases from J, the gap between germline ends came to 11 bases. The CDR3 is made up of 13 amino acids. The germline V gene has CDR1 SGHNT and CDR2 YENEEA. The CDR3 loop reads CASSPGGGETQYF. Written as DNA, the CDR3 is TGTGCCAGCAGCCCCGGAGGGGGAGAGACCCAGTACTTC.

This chain uses TRBV11-2 with TRBJ2-7; 8 nucleotides match TRBD1. V lost 0 bases and J lost 3; bases outside the gene matches: 7. The CDR3 covers 16 residues. Per germline, CDR1 SGHAT and CDR2 FQNNGV. CDR3 coding DNA: TGTGCCAGCAGCTTAGATTCCGGACAGGGTGGCTACGAGCAGTACTTC. Translation: CASSLDSGQGGYEQYF.

This chain links TRBV28 with TRBJ1-1; D not certain. The CDR3 spans 13 residues. V dropped 6 bases and J dropped 1 base, with 9 bases sitting between them. Germline V CDR1 and CDR2: MDHEN, SYDVKM. CDR3 loop: CASSPGGNTEAFF. CDR3 nucleotide sequence: TGTGCCAGCAGCCCGGGCGGGAACACTGAAGCTTTCTTT.

The J gene is TRBJ1-1, the V gene TRBV7-2, with 10 nucleotides matching TRBD1. This CDR3 has 15 residues. CDR1 and CDR2 (germline): SGHTA, FQGNSA. J lost 5 bases, V lost 5 bases, and 8 bases had no gene match. The CDR3 coding sequence is TGTGCCAGCAGCCCATGGGGGGGACAGGGGACTGAAGCTTTCTTT. Translation: CASSPWGGQGTEAFF. The entire variable domain, with the rest obtained from reference TRBV7-2 and TRBJ1-1, is as follows: GAGVSQSPSNKVTEKGKDVELRCDPISGHTALYWYRQSLGQGLEFLIYFQGNSAPDKSGLPSDRFSAERTGGSVSTLTIQRTQQEDSAVYLCASSPWGGQGTEAFFGQGTRLTVV.

Remarks on this clone: The same CDR3 also results from other DNA sequences found in this sample. The chain carries TRBV3-1 (or the pseudogene TRBV3-2) and TRBJ1-2; no clear D gene. Germline CDR1 and CDR2: LGHDT and YNNKEL (reference sequence). V was trimmed by 1 base and J by 2 bases, leaving 5 bases between them. This CDR3 region has 13 residues. The CDR3 bases are TGTGCCAGCAGCCAAGGCCAAAACTATGGCTACACCTTC. Amino acid sequence: CASSQGQNYGYTF.

A single count supports this clone. This chain connects TRBV12-3 or TRBV12-4 to TRBJ2-5; D is tentatively TRBD1 or TRBD2 (7 bases each). V lost 6 bases to trimming and J lost 7 bases, with 15 bases between them. This CDR3 is built from 13 residues. Here the CDR3 reads CASRLTGEGTQYF. CDR3 DNA: TGTGCCAGCAGGCTCACAGGGGAGGGGACCCAGTACTTC.

J is TRBJ1-4 and V is TRBV5-1; D not certain. The length of the CDR3 is 14 residues. The germline gives CDR1 SGHRS, CDR2 YFSETQ. V was trimmed by 0 bases and J by 3 bases, leaving 6 bases between them. CDR3 DNA: TGCGCCAGCAGCTTGGACACCCCTAATGAAAAACTGTTTTTT. Its translation is CASSLDTPNEKLFF.

The V and J genes are TRBV3-1 (or the pseudogene TRBV3-2) and TRBJ2-5; 9 bases are shared with TRBD1. Germline V gives CDR1 LGHDT, CDR2 YNNKEL (reference sequence). This CDR3 region has 16 residues. The V gene end was trimmed by 3 bases and the J gene end by 2 bases; junction bases not matched to a gene: 7. CDR3 DNA sequence: TGTGCCAGCAGCCATAACCCGACAGGGGGACAAGAGACCCAGTACTTC. Protein product: CASSHNPTGGQETQYF.